The clone carrying this T cell receptor beta chain was detected many times. Its specificity is not known. The data are from a study of Graves' ophthalmopathy and Graves' hyperthyroidism. The study, taken as a whole, reports: Sensitivity of over 60% and specificity of roughly 78% were achieved by the model that predicted ophthalmopathy progression.

Looked up from germline, CDR1 is WSHSY and CDR2 is SAAADI. The V gene end was trimmed by 6 bases and the J gene end by 6 bases; junction bases not matched to a gene: 4. CDR3 length: 13 residues. CDR3 regions of TCR beta were amplified from RNA transcripts. Scientists carried out first-round RT-PCR using HTBI primers and then a second-round multiplex PCR. From the multiplex PCR reads, TCRdb called clonotypes with MiXCR, one entry per CDR3 protein. The sample records some 380,000 distinct CDR3 sequences, 15% being singletons. No ophthalmopathy within 18 months of follow-up signified stable hyperthyroidism. Sampling approximately 10 ml of fresh peripheral blood provided the PBMCs.

The chain combines TRBV10-2 with TRBJ1-2; TRBD1 aligns across 10 bases. Sequencing was done on a sample of peripheral blood. The sequence was obtained from a woman aged 18-30 years with stable Graves' hyperthyroidism. CDR3 amino acids: CASSEDRGNGYTF. The CDR3 nucleotides are TGCGCCAGCAGCGAGGACAGGGGGAATGGCTACACCTTC.